Below are 4 T cell receptor beta chains sequenced from a single sample in a study of radiation and T cells in renal cell carcinoma. The sample's time point: baseline pretreatment blood. This sample's treatment: 15 Gy SBRT to primary tumor, nephrectomy 4 weeks later. Clones were read by immunoSEQ multiplex PCR, and TCRdb kept only the in-frame ones, dropping some. The sample holds 40,000 to 50,000 clones, 83% seen once. The sample was blood, taken from a patient whose treatment included radiotherapy and nephrectomy. All receptors come from a woman in her seventies with renal cell carcinoma.

The chain joins TRBV4-2 to TRBJ2-7; 7 bases match TRBD1. The length of the CDR3 is 16 residues. Germline assignment: CDR1 LGHNA and CDR2 YNFKEQ. The V and J ends lost 0 bases and 4 bases, in that order; junction bases with no gene match: 9. CDR3 sequence reads: CASSQDLPEQGYEQYF. CDR3 sequence (DNA): TGTGCCAGCAGCCAAGATCTCCCGGAACAGGGGTACGAGCAGTACTTC.

The chain employs TRBV7-2 and TRBJ2-1; possibly TRBD1 or TRBD2 for D (5 bases each). Germline CDR1 SGHTA, CDR2 FQGNSA. The length of the CDR3 is 15 residues. The V gene lost 1 base and the J gene lost 2 bases, with 9 bases spanning the gap. The CDR3, as DNA: TGTGCCAGCAGCTTAGGCCGGGGCCCCTACAATGAGCAGTTCTTC. Amino acid sequence: CASSLGRGPYNEQFF.

J is TRBJ1-2 and V is TRBV5-8; tentatively, D is TRBD1 (6 bases). This CDR3 comprises 13 residues. V was cut by 4 bases and J by 3 bases, with 10 bases left in between. Germline loops: CDR1 SGHTS, CDR2 YDEGEE. The CDR3 nucleotides are TGTGCCAGCAGCAATACAGGGTACTATGGCTACACCTTC. This translates into CASSNTGYYGYTF.

The rearrangement links TRBV7-9 to TRBJ1-3; D possibly corresponds to TRBD1 (5 bases). The CDR3 loop spans 15 amino acids. Trimming removed 1 base from V and 7 bases from J, with 14 bases in between. Germline V gene data show CDR1 as SEHNR and CDR2 as FQNEAQ (reference sequence). The CDR3 spells CASSLGFQGGNTIYF. The CDR3 DNA follows: TGTGCCAGCAGCTTAGGCTTCCAGGGAGGTAACACCATATATTTT. Full variable domain (missing parts from reference TRBV7-9 and TRBJ1-3): DTGVSQNPRHKITKRGQNVTFRCDPISEHNRLYWYRQTLGQGPEFLTYFQNEAQLEKSRLLSDRFSAERPKGSFSTLEIQRTEQGDSAMYLCASSLGFQGGNTIYFGEGSWLTVV.